One sample yielded the 11 T cell receptor beta chains listed below, sequenced in a study of graft-versus-host responses after intestinal transplantation. Sequencing used immunoSEQ multiplex PCR; TCRdb keeps in-frame clones, though not all of them. The sample shows over 100,000 clones, roughly 90% of them seen only once. For these TCRs, the target antigens are not known. The starting material was unstimulated CD4+ T cells sorted from spleen or lymph node cells, obtained before intestinal transplant. Every receptor here comes from a human donor who received an intestinal transplant.

V gene TRBV6-5 combines with J gene TRBJ2-4; weak D call: TRBD1 (5 bases). CDR1 is MNHEY and CDR2 is SVGAGI in the germline V gene. V lost 6 bases and J lost 0, with 12 bases in between. The CDR3 has 15 amino acids. CDR3 coding DNA: TGTGCCAGCAGCAAATACGACAGAGCCAAAAACATTCAGTACTTC. Protein: CASSKYDRAKNIQYF.

In this sample, this clone turned up a few times. The gene calls are TRBV11-2 and TRBJ1-1; the D is unclear. The CDR3 length is 12 residues. Germline CDR1 reads SGHAT; CDR2 reads FQNNGV. Trimming removed 1 base at V and 10 bases at J, with 10 bases between. CDR3 sequence (DNA): TGTGCCAGCAGCTTAGGGTCCCGAGGAGCTTTCTTT. Amino acid sequence: CASSLGSRGAFF.

CDR3 sequence: CASSFGGGRDEQFF. DNA of the CDR3: TGTGCCAGCAGCTTTGGCGGGGGCAGAGATGAGCAGTTCTTC. This chain joins TRBV5-4 and TRBJ2-1; TRBD2 might be the D (7 bases). With 2 bases removed from V and 8 bases from J, the gap between germline ends came to 14 bases. The CDR3 is made up of 14 amino acids. Germline CDR1 is SGHNT and CDR2 is YYREEE (reference sequence).

The V call is TRBV5-4, the J call TRBJ2-5, with TRBD1 matching over 8 bases. V dropped 3 bases and J dropped 0; count of bases not matched to a gene: 1. This CDR3 region has 14 residues. Germline V gene sequence: CDR1 SGHNT, CDR2 YYREEE (reference sequence). The CDR3 sequence is CASSWTGYQETQYF. The CDR3 coding sequence is TGTGCCAGCAGCTGGACAGGGTACCAAGAGACCCAGTACTTC.

The V and J genes are TRBV5-5 and TRBJ1-4; the D gene is possibly TRBD1 (5 bases). Germline V gene lookup returns CDR1 SGHKS and CDR2 YYEKEE (reference sequence). The CDR3 is made up of 14 amino acids. V was pared by 2 bases and J by 3 bases, with 8 bases between. This CDR3 reads CASSFRQPNEKLFF. CDR3 nucleotide sequence: TGTGCCAGCAGCTTCCGACAGCCTAATGAAAAACTGTTTTTT.

This clone appeared once. CDR3 sequence: CASSSWTGRTGNTIYF. For the CDR3, the DNA is TGTGCCAGCAGCTCTTGGACAGGTCGGACTGGAAACACCATATATTTT. The chain has TRBV7-9 and TRBJ1-3, with 7 bases that match TRBD1. Germline lookup yields CDR1 SEHNR and CDR2 FQNEAQ (reference sequence). The CDR3 is made up of 16 amino acids. J was trimmed by 2 bases and V by 4 bases; bases with no gene match: 8.

This chain links TRBV9 with TRBJ1-1; TRBD1 agrees at 8 bases. CDR1 is SGDLS and CDR2 is YYNGEE in the germline V gene. The junction had 3 bases not matched to a gene; V was cut back by 2 bases and J by 3 bases. CDR3 length: 14 residues. The CDR3 coding sequence is TGTGCCAGCAGCGTCAGGGGGCCGGACACTGAAGCTTTCTTT. This translates into CASSVRGPDTEAFF.

The chain employs TRBV7-2 and TRBJ1-6; no clear D. This CDR3 spans 15 amino acids. V was trimmed by 3 bases and J by 8 bases, leaving 14 bases between them. Germline assignment: CDR1 SGHTA and CDR2 FQGNSA. The CDR3 loop reads CASSLSVGNYSPLHF. CDR3 sequence (DNA): TGTGCCAGCAGCTTGTCGGTCGGGAATTATTCACCCCTCCACTTT.

The genes are TRBV10-3 and TRBJ2-7; TRBD1 aligns across 7 bases. The CDR3 runs to 14 residues. The germline V gene has CDR1 ENHRY and CDR2 SYGVKD. Germline trimming cut 3 bases from V and 4 bases from J; bases unmatched to any gene: 6. The chain's CDR3 is CAISDRGNAYEQYF. In DNA form, the CDR3 reads TGTGCCATCAGTGACAGGGGGAATGCATACGAGCAGTACTTC.

The chain combines TRBV19 with TRBJ1-5; tentative D call: TRBD1 (5 bases). Trimming took 1 base from V and 3 from J, leaving 7 bases between them. This CDR3 is 14 amino acids long. Germline CDR1 reads LNHDA; CDR2 reads SQIVND (reference sequence). As DNA, the CDR3 is TGTGCCAGTAGTATAGGGGGGTTCAATCAGCCCCAGCATTTT. Its protein is CASSIGGFNQPQHF.

The gene calls are TRBV2 and TRBJ2-1; 7 nucleotides agree with TRBD1. The CDR3 loop spans 14 amino acids. Germline lookup yields CDR1 SNHLY and CDR2 FYNNEI. The J segment lost 4 bases and the V segment lost 6 bases, leaving 6 bases of the junction unmatched. CDR3 amino acids: CASSADRAYNEQFF. The DNA of the CDR3 is TGTGCCAGCAGCGCCGACAGGGCGTACAATGAGCAGTTCTTC.